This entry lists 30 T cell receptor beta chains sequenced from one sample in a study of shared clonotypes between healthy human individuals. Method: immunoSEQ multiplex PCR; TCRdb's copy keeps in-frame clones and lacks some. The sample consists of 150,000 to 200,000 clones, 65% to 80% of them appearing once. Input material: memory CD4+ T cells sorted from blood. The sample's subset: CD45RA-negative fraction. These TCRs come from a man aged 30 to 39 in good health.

The CDR3 reads CASSEGQEVSYEQYF. The CDR3 DNA follows: TGTGCCAGCAGTGAGGGACAGGAGGTCTCATACGAGCAGTACTTC. V and J are TRBV28 and TRBJ2-7, with TRBD1 identical over 8 bases. CDR3 size: 15 residues. Germline V lookup: CDR1 MDHEN, CDR2 SYDVKM. After removal of 5 bases from V and 4 bases from J, the junction contained 10 bases not matched to a gene.

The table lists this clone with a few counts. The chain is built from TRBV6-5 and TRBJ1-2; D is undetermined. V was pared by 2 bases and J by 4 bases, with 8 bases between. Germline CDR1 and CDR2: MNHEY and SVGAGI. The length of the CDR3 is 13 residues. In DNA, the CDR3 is TGTGCCAGCAGTTACAAGGGAATCTATGGCTACACCTTC. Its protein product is CASSYKGIYGYTF.

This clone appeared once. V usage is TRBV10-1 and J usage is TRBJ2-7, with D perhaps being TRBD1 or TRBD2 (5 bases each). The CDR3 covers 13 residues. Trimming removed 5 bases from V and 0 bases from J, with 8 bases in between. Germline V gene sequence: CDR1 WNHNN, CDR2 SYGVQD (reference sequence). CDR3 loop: CASSSGSSYEQYF. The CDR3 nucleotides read TGCGCCAGCAGTTCAGGGAGCTCCTACGAGCAGTACTTC.

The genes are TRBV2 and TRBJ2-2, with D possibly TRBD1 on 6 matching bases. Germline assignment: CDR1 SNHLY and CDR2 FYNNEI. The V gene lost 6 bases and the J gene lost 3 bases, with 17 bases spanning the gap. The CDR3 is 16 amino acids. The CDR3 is CASSGDTGIHTGELFF. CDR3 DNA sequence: TGTGCCAGCAGCGGAGATACAGGGATCCACACCGGGGAGCTGTTTTTT.

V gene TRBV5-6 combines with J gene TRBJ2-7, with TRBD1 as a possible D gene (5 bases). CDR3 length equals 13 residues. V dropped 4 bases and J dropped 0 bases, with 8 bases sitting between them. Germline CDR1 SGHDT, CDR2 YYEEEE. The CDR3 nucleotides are TGTGCCAGCAGCCCCACAGGCTCCTACGAGCAGTACTTC. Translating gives CASSPTGSYEQYF.

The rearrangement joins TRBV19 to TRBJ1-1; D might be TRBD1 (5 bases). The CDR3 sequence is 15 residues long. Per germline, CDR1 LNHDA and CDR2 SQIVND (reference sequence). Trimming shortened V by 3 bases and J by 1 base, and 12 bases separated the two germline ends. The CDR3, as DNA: TGTGCCAGTAGTATCGGGACCCGAGGGAACACTGAAGCTTTCTTT. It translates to CASSIGTRGNTEAFF.

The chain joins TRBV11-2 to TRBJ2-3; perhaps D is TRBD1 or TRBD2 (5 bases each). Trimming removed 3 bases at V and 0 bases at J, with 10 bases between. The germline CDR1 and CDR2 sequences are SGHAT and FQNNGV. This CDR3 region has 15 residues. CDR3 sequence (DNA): TGTGCCAGCAGCTTTGGGACGCCTAGCACAGATACGCAGTATTTT. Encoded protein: CASSFGTPSTDTQYF.

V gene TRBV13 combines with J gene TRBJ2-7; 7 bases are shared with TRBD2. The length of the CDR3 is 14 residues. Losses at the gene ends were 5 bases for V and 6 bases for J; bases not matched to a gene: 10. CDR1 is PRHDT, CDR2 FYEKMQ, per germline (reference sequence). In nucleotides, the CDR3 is TGTGCCAGCAGCCCCCAGGGAGGGCTCCGCGAGCAGTACTTC. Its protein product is CASSPQGGLREQYF.

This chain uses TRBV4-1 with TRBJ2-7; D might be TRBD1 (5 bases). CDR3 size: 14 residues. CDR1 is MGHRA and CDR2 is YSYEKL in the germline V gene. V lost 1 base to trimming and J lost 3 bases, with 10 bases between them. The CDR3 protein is CASSQATVLYEQYF. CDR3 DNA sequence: TGCGCCAGCAGCCAAGCGACAGTTCTCTACGAGCAGTACTTC.

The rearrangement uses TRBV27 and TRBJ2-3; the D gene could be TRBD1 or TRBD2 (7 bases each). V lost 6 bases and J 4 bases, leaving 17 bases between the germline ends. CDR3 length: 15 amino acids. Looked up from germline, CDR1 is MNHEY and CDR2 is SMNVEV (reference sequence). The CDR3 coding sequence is TGTGCCAGCAGAAACGGACAGGCGGGGGCAGATACGCAGTATTTT. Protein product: CASRNGQAGADTQYF.

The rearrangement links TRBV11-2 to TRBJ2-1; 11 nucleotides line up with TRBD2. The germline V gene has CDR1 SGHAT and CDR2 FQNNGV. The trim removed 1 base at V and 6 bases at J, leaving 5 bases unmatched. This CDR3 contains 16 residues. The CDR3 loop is CASSLAGTSGFNEQFF. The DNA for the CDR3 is TGTGCCAGCAGCTTAGCCGGGACTAGCGGCTTCAATGAGCAGTTCTTC.

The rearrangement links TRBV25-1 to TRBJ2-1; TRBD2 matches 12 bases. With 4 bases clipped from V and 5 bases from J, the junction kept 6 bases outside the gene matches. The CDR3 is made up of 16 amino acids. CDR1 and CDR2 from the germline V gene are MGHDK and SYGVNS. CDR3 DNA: TGTGCCAGCAGTGCGACTAGCGGGAGCTGGGACAATGAGCAGTTCTTC. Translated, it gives CASSATSGSWDNEQFF.

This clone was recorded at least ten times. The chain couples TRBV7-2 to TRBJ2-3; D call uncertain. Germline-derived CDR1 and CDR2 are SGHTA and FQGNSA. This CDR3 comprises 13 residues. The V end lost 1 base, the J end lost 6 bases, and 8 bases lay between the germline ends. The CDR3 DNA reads TGTGCCAGCAGCTTAGACCTCGCGGATACGCAGTATTTT. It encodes CASSLDLADTQYF.

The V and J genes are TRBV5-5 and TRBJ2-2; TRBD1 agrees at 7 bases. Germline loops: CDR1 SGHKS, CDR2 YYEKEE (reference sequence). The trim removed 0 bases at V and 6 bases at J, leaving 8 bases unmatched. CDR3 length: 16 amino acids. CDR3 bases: TGTGCCAGCAGCTTGGATTTAGGGGGCGCCGCCGGGGAGCTGTTTTTT. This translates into CASSLDLGGAAGELFF.

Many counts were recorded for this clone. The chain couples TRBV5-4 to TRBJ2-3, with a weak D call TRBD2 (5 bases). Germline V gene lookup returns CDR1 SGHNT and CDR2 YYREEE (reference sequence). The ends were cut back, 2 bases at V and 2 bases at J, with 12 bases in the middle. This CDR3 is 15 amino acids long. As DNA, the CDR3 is TGTGCCAGCAGCTTAGACCGAGGGCACACAGATACGCAGTATTTT. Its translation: CASSLDRGHTDTQYF.

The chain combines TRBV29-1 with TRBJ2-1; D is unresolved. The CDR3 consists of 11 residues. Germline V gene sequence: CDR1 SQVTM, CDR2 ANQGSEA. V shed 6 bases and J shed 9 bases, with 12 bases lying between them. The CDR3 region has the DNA TGCAGCGTGGACCCGGGCCTTGAGCAGTTCTTC. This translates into CSVDPGLEQFF.

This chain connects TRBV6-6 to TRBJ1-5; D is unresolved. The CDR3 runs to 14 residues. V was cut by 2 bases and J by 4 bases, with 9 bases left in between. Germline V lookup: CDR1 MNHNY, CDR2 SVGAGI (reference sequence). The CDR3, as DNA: TGTGCCAGCAGTTACAGGGATCGGAATCAGCCCCAGCATTTT. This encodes CASSYRDRNQPQHF.

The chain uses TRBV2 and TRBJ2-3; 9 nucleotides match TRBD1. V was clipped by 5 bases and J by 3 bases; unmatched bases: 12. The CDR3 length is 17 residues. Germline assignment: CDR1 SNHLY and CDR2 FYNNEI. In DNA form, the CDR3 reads TGTGCCAGCAGTCCTTACTTACCGGGACAGGGAACAGATACGCAGTATTTT. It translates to CASSPYLPGQGTDTQYF.

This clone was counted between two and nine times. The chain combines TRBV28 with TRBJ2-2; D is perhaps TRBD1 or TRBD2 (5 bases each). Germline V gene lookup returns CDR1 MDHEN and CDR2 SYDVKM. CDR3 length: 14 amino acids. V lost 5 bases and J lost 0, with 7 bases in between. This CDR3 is CASSPGPNTGELFF. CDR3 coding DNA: TGTGCCAGCAGTCCGGGACCGAACACCGGGGAGCTGTTTTTT.

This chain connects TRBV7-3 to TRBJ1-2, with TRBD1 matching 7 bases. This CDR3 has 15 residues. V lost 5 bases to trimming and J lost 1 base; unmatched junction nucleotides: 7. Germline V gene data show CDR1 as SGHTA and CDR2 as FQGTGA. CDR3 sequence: CASSLTGAGNYGYTF. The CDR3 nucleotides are TGTGCCAGCAGCCTCACAGGGGCGGGTAACTATGGCTACACCTTC.

Here the CDR3 reads CSAGQGGKETQYF. The CDR3 DNA sequence: TGCAGCGCCGGACAGGGCGGGAAAGAGACCCAGTACTTC. The chain joins TRBV29-1 to TRBJ2-5; TRBD1 aligns across 8 bases. The CDR3 consists of 13 residues. The V gene's germline CDR1 is SQVTM and CDR2 ANQGSEA. V lost 7 bases and J lost 3; bases outside the gene matches: 7.

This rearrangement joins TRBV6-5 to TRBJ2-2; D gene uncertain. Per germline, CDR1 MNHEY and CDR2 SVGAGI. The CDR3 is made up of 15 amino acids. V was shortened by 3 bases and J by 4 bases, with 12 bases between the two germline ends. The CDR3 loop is CASSYRSGTTGELFF. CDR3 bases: TGTGCCAGCAGTTATAGGTCCGGAACCACCGGGGAGCTGTTTTTT.

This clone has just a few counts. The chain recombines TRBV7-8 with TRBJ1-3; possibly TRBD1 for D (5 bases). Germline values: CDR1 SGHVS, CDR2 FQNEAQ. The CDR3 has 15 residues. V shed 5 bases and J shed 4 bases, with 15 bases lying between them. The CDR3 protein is CASSPRRGTGNTIYF. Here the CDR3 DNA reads TGTGCCAGCAGCCCACGTAGGGGTACAGGAAACACCATATATTTT. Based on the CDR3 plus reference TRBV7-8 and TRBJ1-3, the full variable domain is GAGVSQSPRYKVAKRGQDVALRCDPISGHVSLFWYQQALGQGPEFLTYFQNEAQLDKSGLPSDRFFAERPEGSVSTLKIQRTQQEDSAVYLCASSPRRGTGNTIYFGEGSWLTVV.

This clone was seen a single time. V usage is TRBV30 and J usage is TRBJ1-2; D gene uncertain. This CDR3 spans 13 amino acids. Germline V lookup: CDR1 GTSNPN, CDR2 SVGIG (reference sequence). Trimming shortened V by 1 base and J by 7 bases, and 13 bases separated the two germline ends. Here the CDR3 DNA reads TGTGCCTGGAGTGGGGTATCCCCTTTTGGCTACACCTTC. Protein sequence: CAWSGVSPFGYTF.

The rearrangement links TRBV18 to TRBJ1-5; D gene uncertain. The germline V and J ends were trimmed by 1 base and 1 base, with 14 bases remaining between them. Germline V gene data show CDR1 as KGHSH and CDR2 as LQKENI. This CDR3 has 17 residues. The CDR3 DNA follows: TGTGCCAGCTCACCACTAGTCTTTGCAGGCAGCAATCAGCCCCAGCATTTT. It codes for CASSPLVFAGSNQPQHF.

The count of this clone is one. CDR3 coding DNA: TGCGCCAGCAGCCTCTCCGGGACTAGTTTCTACAATGAGCAGTTCTTC. This codes for CASSLSGTSFYNEQFF. The chain joins TRBV4-1 to TRBJ2-1; 8 positions agree with TRBD2. The CDR3 has 16 residues. Germline V gives CDR1 MGHRA, CDR2 YSYEKL. J gave up 3 bases and V 4 bases, and 8 bases lay outside the gene matches.

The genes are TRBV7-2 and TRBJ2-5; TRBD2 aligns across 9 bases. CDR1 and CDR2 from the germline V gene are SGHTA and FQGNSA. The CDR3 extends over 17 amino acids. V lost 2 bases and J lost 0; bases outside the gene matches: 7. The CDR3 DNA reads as TGTGCCAGCAGCTTAATGGCGGCGGGAGGGTACCAAGAGACCCAGTACTTC. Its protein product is CASSLMAAGGYQETQYF.

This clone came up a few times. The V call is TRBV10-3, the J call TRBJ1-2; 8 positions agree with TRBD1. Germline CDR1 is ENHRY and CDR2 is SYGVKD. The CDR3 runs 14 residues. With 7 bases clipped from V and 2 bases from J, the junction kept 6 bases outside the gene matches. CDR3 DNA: TGTGCCATCACTAAGGACAGGGAAAACTATGGCTACACCTTC. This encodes CAITKDRENYGYTF.

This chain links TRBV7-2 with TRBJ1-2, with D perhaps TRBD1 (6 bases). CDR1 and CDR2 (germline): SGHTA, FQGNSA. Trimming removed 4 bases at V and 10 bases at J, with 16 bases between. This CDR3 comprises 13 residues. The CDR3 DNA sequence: TGTGCCAGCAGCTCCAGGGGAGACCGCAACTACACCTTC. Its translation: CASSSRGDRNYTF.

The CDR3 DNA follows: TGTGCCATCTCGGATCAAAGTGAGCAGTTCTTC. Translating it yields CAISDQSEQFF. This rearrangement joins TRBV10-3 to TRBJ2-1; D call uncertain. The CDR3 consists of 11 residues. Trimming cost V 8 bases and J 9 bases, with 11 bases left between them. In germline, CDR1 is ENHRY, CDR2 SYGVKD.